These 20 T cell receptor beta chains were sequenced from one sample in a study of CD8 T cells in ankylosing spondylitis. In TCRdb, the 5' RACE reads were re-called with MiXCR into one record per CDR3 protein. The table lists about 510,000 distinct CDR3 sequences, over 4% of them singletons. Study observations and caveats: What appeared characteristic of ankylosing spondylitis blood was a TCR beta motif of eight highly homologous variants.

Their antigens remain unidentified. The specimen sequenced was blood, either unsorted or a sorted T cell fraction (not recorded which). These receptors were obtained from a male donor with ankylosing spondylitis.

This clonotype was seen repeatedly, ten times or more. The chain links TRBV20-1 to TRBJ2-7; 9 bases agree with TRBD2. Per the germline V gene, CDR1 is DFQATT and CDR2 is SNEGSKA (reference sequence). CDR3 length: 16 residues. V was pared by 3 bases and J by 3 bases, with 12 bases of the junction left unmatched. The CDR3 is CSASMGSGGRIYEQYF. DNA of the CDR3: TGCAGTGCTAGCATGGGTAGCGGGGGCCGGATCTACGAGCAGTACTTC.

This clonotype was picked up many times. The CDR3 here is CASSLGRDRVYNEQFF. As DNA, the CDR3 is TGTGCCAGCAGCTTAGGCCGGGACAGGGTATACAATGAGCAGTTCTTC. V is TRBV11-2 and J is TRBJ2-1; 9 bases align to TRBD1. The junction had 5 bases not matched to a gene; V was cut back by 1 base and J by 4 bases. This CDR3 region has 16 residues. The V gene's germline CDR1 is SGHAT and CDR2 FQNNGV.

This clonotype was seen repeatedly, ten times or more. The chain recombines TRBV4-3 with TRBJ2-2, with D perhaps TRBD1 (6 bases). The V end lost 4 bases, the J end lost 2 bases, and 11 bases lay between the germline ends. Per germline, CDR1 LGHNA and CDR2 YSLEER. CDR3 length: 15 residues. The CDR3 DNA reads TGCGCCAGCAGCCGAAAGGACAGAAACACCGGGGAGCTGTTTTTT. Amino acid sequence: CASSRKDRNTGELFF.

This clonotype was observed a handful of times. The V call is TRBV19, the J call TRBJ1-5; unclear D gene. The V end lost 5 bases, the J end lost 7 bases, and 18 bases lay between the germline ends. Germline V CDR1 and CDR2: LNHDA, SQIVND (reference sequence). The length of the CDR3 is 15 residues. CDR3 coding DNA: TGTGCCAGTAGTTGGTACAGCTCGTCGGTACAGCCCCAGCATTTT. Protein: CASSWYSSSVQPQHF.

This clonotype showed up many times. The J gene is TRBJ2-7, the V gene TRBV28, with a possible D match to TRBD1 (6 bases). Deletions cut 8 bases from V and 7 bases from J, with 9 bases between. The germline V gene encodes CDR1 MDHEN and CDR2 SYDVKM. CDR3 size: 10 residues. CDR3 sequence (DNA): TGTGCCAGCCTTGGGACAGAGCAGTACTTC. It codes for CASLGTEQYF. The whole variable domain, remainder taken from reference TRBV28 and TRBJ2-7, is DVKVTQSSRYLVKRTGEKVFLECVQDMDHENMFWYRQDPGLGLRLIYFSYDVKMKEKGDIPEGYSVSREKKERFSLILESASTNQTSMYLCASLGTEQYFGPGTRLTVT.

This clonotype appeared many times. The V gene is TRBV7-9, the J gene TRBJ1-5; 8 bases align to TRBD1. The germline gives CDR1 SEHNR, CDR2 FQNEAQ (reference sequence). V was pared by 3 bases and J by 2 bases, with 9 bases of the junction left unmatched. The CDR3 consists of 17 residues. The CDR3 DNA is TGTGCCAGCAGCTTGACCGGACAGGGAAGGGGCAATCAGCCCCAGCATTTT. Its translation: CASSLTGQGRGNQPQHF. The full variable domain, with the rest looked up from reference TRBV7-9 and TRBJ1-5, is DTGVSQNPRHKITKRGQNVTFRCDPISEHNRLYWYRQTLGQGPEFLTYFQNEAQLEKSRLLSDRFSAERPKGSFSTLEIQRTEQGDSAMYLCASSLTGQGRGNQPQHFGDGTRLSIL.

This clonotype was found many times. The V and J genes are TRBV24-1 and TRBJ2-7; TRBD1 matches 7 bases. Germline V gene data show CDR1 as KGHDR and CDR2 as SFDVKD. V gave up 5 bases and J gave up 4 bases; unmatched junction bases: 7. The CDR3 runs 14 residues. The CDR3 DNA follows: TGTGCCACCAGTGGAAGGGACAGAGAATACGAGCAGTACTTC. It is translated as CATSGRDREYEQYF.

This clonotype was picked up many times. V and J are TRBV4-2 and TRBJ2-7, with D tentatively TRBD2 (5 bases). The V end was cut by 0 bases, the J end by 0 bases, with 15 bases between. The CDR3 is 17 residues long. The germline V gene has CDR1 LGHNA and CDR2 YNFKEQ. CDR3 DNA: TGTGCCAGCAGCCAAGATGGGAAGAACGGGAACTCCTACGAGCAGTACTTC. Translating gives CASSQDGKNGNSYEQYF.

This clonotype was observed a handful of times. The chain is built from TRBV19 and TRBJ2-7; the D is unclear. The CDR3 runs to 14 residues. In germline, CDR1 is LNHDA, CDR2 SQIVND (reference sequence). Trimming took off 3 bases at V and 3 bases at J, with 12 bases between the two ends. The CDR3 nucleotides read TGTGCCAGTAGTATTAGGTTTGGGGACTACGAGCAGTACTTC. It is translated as CASSIRFGDYEQYF.

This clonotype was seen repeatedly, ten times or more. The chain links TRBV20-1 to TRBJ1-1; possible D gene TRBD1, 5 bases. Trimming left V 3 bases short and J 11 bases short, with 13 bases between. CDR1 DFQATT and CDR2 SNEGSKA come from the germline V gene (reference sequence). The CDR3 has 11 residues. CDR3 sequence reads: CSARVRDGAFF. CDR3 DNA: TGCAGTGCTAGGGTCCGGGACGGGGCTTTCTTT.

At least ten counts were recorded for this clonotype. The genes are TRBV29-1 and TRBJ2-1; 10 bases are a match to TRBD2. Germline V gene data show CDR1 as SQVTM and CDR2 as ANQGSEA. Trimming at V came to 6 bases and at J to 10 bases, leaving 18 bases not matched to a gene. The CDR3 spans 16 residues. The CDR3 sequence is CSVAPWGLAGVQEQFF. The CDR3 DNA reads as TGCAGCGTGGCCCCTTGGGGTCTAGCGGGAGTACAAGAGCAGTTCTTC.

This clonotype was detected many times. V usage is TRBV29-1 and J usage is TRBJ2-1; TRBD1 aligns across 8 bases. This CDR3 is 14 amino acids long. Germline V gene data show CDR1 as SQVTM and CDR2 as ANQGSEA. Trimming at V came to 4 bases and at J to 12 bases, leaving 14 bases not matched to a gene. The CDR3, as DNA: TGCAGCGTTGGGGCCGGGGACAGGAGGGGTATGCAGTTCTTC. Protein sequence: CSVGAGDRRGMQFF.

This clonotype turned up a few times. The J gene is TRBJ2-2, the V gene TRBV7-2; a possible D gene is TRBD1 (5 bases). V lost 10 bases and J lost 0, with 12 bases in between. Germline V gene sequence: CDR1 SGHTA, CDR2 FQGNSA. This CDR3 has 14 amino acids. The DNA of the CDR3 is TGTGCCACTCGCCGGACATCGAACACCGGGGAGCTGTTTTTT. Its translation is CATRRTSNTGELFF.

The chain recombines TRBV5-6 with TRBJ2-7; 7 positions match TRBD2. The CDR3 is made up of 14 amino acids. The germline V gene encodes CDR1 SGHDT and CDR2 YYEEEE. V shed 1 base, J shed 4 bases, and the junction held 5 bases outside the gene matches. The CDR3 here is CASSLRGRLYEQYF. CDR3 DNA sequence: TGTGCCAGCAGCTTGCGCGGGAGATTATACGAGCAGTACTTC.

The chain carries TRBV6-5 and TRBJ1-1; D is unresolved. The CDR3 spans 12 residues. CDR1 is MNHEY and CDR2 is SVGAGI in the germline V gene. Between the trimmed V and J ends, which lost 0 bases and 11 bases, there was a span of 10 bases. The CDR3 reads CASSYSPGSAFF. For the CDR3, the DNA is TGTGCCAGCAGTTACTCCCCGGGAAGTGCTTTCTTT.

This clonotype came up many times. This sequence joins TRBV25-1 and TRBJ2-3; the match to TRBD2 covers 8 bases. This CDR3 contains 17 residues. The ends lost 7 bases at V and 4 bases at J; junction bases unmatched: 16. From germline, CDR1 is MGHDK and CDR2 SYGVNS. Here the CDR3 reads CASTKPGGAVHADTQYF. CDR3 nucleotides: TGTGCCAGCACCAAACCGGGAGGGGCGGTACATGCAGATACGCAGTATTTT. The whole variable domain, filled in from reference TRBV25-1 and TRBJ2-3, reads EADIYQTPRYLVIGTGKKITLECSQTMGHDKMYWYQQDPGMELHLIHYSYGVNSTEKGDLSSESTVSRIRTEHFPLTLESARPSHTSQYLCASTKPGGAVHADTQYFGPGTRLTVL.

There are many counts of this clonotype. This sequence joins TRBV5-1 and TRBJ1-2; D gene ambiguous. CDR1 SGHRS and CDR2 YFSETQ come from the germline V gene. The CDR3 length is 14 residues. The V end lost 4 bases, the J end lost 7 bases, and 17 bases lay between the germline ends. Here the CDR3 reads CASSPRRNYGGYTF. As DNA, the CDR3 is TGCGCCAGCAGCCCGCGACGTAACTATGGTGGCTACACCTTC.

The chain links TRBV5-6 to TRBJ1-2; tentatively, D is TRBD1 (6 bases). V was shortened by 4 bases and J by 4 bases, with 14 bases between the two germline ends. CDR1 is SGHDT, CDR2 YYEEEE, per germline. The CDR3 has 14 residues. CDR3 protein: CASSTQGRLYGYTF. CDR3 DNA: TGTGCCAGCAGCACACAGGGACGGCTCTATGGCTACACCTTC.

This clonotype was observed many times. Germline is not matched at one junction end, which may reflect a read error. The CDR3 spells CSATVTKSGMTPF. In DNA form, the CDR3 reads TGCAGTGCGACCGTTACAAAATCCGGGATGACACCCTTC. This chain uses TRBV20-1 with TRBJ2-7; D is perhaps TRBD2 (5 bases). Germline V gene sequence: CDR1 DFQATT, CDR2 SNEGSKA (reference sequence). This CDR3 has 13 amino acids.

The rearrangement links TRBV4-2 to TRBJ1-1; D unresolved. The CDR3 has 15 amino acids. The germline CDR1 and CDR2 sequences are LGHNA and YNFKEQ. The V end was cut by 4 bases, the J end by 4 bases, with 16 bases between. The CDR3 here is CASSRSDVFGTEAFF. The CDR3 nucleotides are TGTGCCAGCAGCCGTTCCGACGTGTTTGGCACTGAAGCTTTCTTT.